This T cell receptor beta chain was retrieved from a study of T cell responses to AZD1222 COVID-19 vaccine. Germline loops: CDR1 SGHKS, CDR2 YYEKEE (reference sequence). The CDR3 runs 13 residues. V was pared by 4 bases and J by 7 bases, with 14 bases between. Here immunoSEQ multiplex PCR was the method, and the copy in TCRdb shows in-frame clones only, minus some. The data contain roughly 160,000 clones, 90% to 95% of them singletons. The specimen comprised peripheral blood, sampled on day 0 of AZD1222 vaccination. The TCR comes from an adult in good health. The rearrangement joins TRBV5-5 to TRBJ1-2; D is unclear. For the CDR3, the DNA is TGTGCCAGCAGCCTTCGAGGCCCGCGTGGCTACACCTTC. Amino acid sequence: CASSLRGPRGYTF.